This TCR beta chain was identified in a study of cytomegalovirus exposure and HLA in healthy donors. This PCR relied on a set of 60 Vbeta primers and 13 Jbeta primers. Profiling relied on immunoSEQ multiplex PCR, and the TCRdb table lists in-frame clones only, not all of them. The top ten clones hold 2.5% to 3.5% of a sample with roughly 120,000 clones, 9% to 10% of them seen once. Study-wide results and caveats: One variant, a missense change in DCLRE1C, was linked in a later analysis to TCR beta V- and J-gene trimming. The classifier was said to identify cytomegalovirus status with high specificity and sensitivity.

This clone has just a few counts. The antigen remains unidentified. Trimming cost V 9 bases and J 11 bases, with 17 bases left between them. The CDR3 covers 12 residues. Looked up from germline, CDR1 is MDHEN and CDR2 is SYDVKM. Among the donors, all were healthy bone marrow donors. The receptor was isolated from a young man in good health and CMV-seronegative. The sequencing sample was made of PBMCs. The chain couples TRBV28 to TRBJ1-5, with D perhaps matching TRBD1 (5 bases). CDR3 residues: CASHLGEGTQHF. The CDR3 DNA follows: TGTGCCAGTCACCTAGGGGAAGGGACCCAGCATTTT.